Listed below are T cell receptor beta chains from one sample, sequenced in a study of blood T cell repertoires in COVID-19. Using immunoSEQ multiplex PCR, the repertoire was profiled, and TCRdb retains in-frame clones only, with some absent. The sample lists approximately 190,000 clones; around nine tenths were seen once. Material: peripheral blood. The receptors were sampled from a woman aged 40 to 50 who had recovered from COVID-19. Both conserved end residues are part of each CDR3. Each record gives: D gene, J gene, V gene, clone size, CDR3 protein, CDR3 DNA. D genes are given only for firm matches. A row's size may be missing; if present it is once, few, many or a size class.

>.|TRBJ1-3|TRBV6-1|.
CASSERQGNTIYF
TGTGCCAGCAGTGAACGACAGGGAAACACCATATATTTT
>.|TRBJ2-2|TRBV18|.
CASSPPGVGELFF
TGTGCCAGCTCACCCCCAGGGGTCGGGGAGCTGTTTTTT
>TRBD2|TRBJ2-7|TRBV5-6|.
CASSLDVAGGHEQYF
TGTGCCAGCAGCTTGGATGTAGCGGGAGGGCACGAGCAGTACTTC
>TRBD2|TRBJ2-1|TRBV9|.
CASSWRGTSDYNEQFF
TGTGCCAGCAGCTGGAGAGGGACTAGCGACTACAATGAGCAGTTCTTC
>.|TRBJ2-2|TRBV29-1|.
CSVVPGTGELFF
TGCAGCGTTGTTCCCGGCACCGGGGAGCTGTTTTTT
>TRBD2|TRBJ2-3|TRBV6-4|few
CASSEGSGTHTDTQYF
TGTGCCAGCAGTGAGGGCAGCGGGACGCACACAGATACGCAGTATTTT
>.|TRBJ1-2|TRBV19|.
CASSPTAGGIYGYTF
TGTGCCAGTAGCCCGACCGCGGGCGGCATCTATGGCTACACCTTC
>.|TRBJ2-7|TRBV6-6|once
CASIQTQGGEQYF
TGTGCCAGCATCCAGACCCAGGGTGGAGAGCAGTACTTC
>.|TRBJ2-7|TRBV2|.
CASKGEYEQYF
TGTGCCAGCAAAGGGGAATACGAGCAGTACTTC
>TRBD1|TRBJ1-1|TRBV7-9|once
CASSAPTGVEAFF
TGTGCCAGCAGCGCCCCAACAGGGGTTGAAGCTTTCTTT
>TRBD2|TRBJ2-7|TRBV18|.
CASSPPGRSSYEQYF
TGTGCCAGCTCACCACCCGGGAGGTCCTCCTACGAGCAGTACTTC
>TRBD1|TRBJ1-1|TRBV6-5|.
CASSHTGVSTEAFF
TGTGCCAGCAGTCATACAGGGGTTTCAACTGAAGCTTTCTTT
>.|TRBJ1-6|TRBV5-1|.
CASSLDSVGNNSPLHF
TGCGCCAGCAGCTTGGACTCCGTCGGGAATAATTCACCCCTCCACTTT
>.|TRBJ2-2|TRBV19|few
CASRQRGDTTNTGELFF
TGTGCCAGTAGACAGAGAGGGGACACCACCAACACCGGGGAGCTGTTTTTT
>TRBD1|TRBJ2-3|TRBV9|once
CASSARDRYTDTQYF
TGTGCCAGCAGCGCCCGGGACAGGTACACAGATACGCAGTATTTT
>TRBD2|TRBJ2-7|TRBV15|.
CATRGRGEPYEQYF
TGTGCCACCAGAGGCCGGGGGGAACCCTACGAGCAGTACTTC
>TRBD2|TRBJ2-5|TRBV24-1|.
CATSDFPLAGGRPQETQYF
TGTGCCACCAGTGATTTCCCACTAGCGGGAGGTCGGCCCCAAGAGACCCAGTACTTC
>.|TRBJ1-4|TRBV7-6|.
CASSLARGRGEKLFF
TGTGCCAGCAGCTTAGCTCGAGGACGAGGGGAAAAACTGTTTTTT
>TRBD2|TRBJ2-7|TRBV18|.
CASSLRTSGTDEQYF
TGTGCCAGCTCTCTACGGACTAGCGGGACGGACGAGCAGTACTTC
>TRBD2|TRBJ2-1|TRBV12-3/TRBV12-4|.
CASRSGEYNEQFF
TGTGCCAGCAGGAGCGGGGAATACAATGAGCAGTTCTTC
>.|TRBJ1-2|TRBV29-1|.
CSVEIGYYDGYTF
TGCAGCGTTGAGATTGGTTACTACGATGGCTACACCTTC
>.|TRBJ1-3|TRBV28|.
CASRGERLSGNTIYF
TGTGCCAGCAGGGGTGAGAGACTCTCTGGAAACACCATATATTTT
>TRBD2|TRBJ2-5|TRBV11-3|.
CASSLGLAGQETQYF
TGTGCCAGCAGCTTAGGACTAGCGGGACAAGAGACCCAGTACTTC
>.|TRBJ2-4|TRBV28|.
CASTYRSGQNLAKNIQYF
TGTGCCAGCACCTACCGAAGTGGGCAGAATCTAGCCAAAAACATTCAGTACTTC
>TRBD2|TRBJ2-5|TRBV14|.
CASSQLAGVGLVQETQYF
TGTGCCAGCAGCCAATTAGCGGGAGTTGGATTGGTACAGGAGACCCAGTACTTC
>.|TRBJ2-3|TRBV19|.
CASSLQLYSPIADTQYF
TGTGCCAGTAGTCTCCAACTGTATAGTCCAATCGCAGATACGCAGTATTTT
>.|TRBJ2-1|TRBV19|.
CASSIGLEPTNEQFF
TGTGCCAGTAGTATAGGACTAGAACCAACCAATGAGCAGTTCTTC
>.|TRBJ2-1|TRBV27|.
CASSQRGTNYNEQFF
TGTGCCAGCAGTCAGAGAGGGACAAATTACAATGAGCAGTTCTTC
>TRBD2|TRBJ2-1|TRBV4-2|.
CASSQDWRGGRNEQFF
TGTGCCAGCAGCCAAGATTGGCGCGGGGGGCGCAATGAGCAGTTCTTC
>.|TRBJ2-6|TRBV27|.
CASRTTDPLSGANVLTF
TGTGCCAGCAGAACGACAGACCCTCTCTCTGGGGCCAACGTCCTGACTTTC
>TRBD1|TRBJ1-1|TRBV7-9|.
CASSLVDRGVYTEAFF
TGTGCCAGCAGCTTAGTGGACAGGGGGGTTTACACTGAAGCTTTCTTT
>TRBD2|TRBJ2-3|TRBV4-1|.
CASSQDRYTSGRYTDTQYF
TGCGCCAGCAGCCAAGATCGCTATACTAGCGGGAGGTACACAGATACGCAGTATTTT
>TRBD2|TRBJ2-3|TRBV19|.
CASSRGGFSTDTQYF
TGTGCCAGTAGCCGGGGGGGGTTTAGCACAGATACGCAGTATTTT
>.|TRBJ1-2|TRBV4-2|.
CASSPQEYRPYGYTF
TGTGCCAGCAGCCCCCAGGAGTACAGGCCCTATGGCTACACCTTC
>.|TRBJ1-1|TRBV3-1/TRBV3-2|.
CASSQDTDSAFF
TGTGCCAGCAGCCAGGACACGGATTCGGCTTTCTTT
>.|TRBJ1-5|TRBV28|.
CASSGADRFNQPQHF
TGTGCCAGCAGCGGGGCGGACAGATTCAATCAGCCCCAGCATTTT
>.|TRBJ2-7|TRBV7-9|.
CASSPGTPGGTEQYF
TGTGCCAGCAGCCCCGGGACTCCCGGCGGGACCGAGCAGTACTTC
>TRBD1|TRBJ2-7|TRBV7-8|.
CASSSTTGSSYEQYF
TGTGCCAGCAGCTCCACGACAGGGAGCTCCTACGAGCAGTACTTC
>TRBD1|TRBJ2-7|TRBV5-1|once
CASSLDRTFSYEQYF
TGCGCCAGCAGCCTGGACAGGACATTCTCCTACGAGCAGTACTTC
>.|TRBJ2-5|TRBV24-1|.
CATSDPTGDRETQYF
TGTGCCACCAGTGACCCAACAGGTGACAGGGAGACCCAGTACTTC
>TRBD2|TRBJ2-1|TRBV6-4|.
CASRETSGSYNEQFF
TGTGCCAGCAGAGAGACTAGCGGGAGCTACAATGAGCAGTTCTTC
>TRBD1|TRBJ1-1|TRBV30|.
CAWSRDRSNTEAFF
TGTGCCTGGAGTCGGGACAGGTCGAACACTGAAGCTTTCTTT
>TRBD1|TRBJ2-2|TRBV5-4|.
CASSLAGQGGTGELFF
TGTGCCAGCAGCTTGGCTGGACAGGGTGGCACCGGGGAGCTGTTTTTT
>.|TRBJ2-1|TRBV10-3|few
CAISRDSREQFF
TGTGCCATCAGTCGGGACTCCCGGGAGCAGTTCTTC
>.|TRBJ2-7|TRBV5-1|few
CASSLEGAVTYEQYF
TGCGCCAGCAGCCTAGAAGGGGCAGTCACCTACGAGCAGTACTTC